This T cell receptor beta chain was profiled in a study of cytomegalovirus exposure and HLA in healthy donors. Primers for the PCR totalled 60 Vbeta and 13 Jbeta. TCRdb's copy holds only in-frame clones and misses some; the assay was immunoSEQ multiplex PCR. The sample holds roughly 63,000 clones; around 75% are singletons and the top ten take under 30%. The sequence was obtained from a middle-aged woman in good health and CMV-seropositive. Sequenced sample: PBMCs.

The CDR3 bases are TGCGCCAGCAGCTTGGCGGGTAACCAAGAGACCCAGTACTTC. Translating gives CASSLAGNQETQYF. The genes are TRBV5-1 and TRBJ2-5; D unresolved. CDR3 size: 14 residues. Germline V gene data show CDR1 as SGHRS and CDR2 as YFSETQ. Trimming left V 0 bases short and J 0 bases short, with 6 bases between.